The 5 T cell receptor beta chains listed next were all sequenced from one sample in a study of blood T cell repertoires in COVID-19. Generated by immunoSEQ multiplex PCR, the TCRdb table keeps only in-frame clones and is missing some. The table records roughly 200,000 clones, about 82% of them present only once. Sequencing input: PBMCs or T cells enriched from blood (not recorded which). The receptors originated from a woman aged 30 to 39 who had recovered from COVID-19.

This chain joins TRBV3-1 (or the pseudogene TRBV3-2) and TRBJ2-3; D call uncertain. The germline gives CDR1 LGHDT, CDR2 YNNKEL (reference sequence). The CDR3 length is 13 residues. Trimming left V 0 bases short and J 9 bases short, with 10 bases between. The CDR3 is CASSQDQVTTQYF. The DNA for the CDR3 is TGTGCCAGCAGCCAAGATCAGGTGACAACGCAGTATTTT.

J is TRBJ2-3 and V is TRBV5-1; the match to TRBD1 covers 8 bases. Germline CDR1 reads SGHRS; CDR2 reads YFSETQ. V was pared by 2 bases and J by 5 bases, with 1 base of the junction left unmatched. This CDR3 contains 13 residues. CDR3 in amino acids: CASSFDRGDTQYF. CDR3 coding DNA: TGCGCCAGCAGCTTTGACAGGGGAGATACGCAGTATTTT.

The sample holds a few counts of this clone. The V gene is TRBV27, the J gene TRBJ1-6, with D maybe TRBD1 (5 bases). Germline loops: CDR1 MNHEY, CDR2 SMNVEV (reference sequence). Trimming left V 5 bases short and J 11 bases short, with 16 bases between. The CDR3 runs to 14 residues. The CDR3, as DNA: TGTGCCAGCAGTAGACAGCCTTCCGAACCACCCCTCCACTTT. Its translation: CASSRQPSEPPLHF.

The V call is TRBV28, the J call TRBJ2-1, with 11 bases lining up with TRBD2. Trimming removed 9 bases from V and 2 bases from J; junction bases left unmatched: 6. Germline V gives CDR1 MDHEN, CDR2 SYDVKM. The CDR3 is 15 amino acids. The CDR3 reads CASDPGLAAYNEQFF. The CDR3 region has the DNA TGTGCCAGTGACCCGGGACTAGCGGCCTACAATGAGCAGTTCTTC.

This clone has a handful of counts. This rearrangement joins TRBV19 to TRBJ2-2; D uncertain. Trimming removed 6 bases from V and 5 bases from J, with 13 bases in between. CDR1 and CDR2 (germline): LNHDA, SQIVND (reference sequence). CDR3 length: 14 amino acids. CDR3 protein: CASREQSITGELFF. The CDR3 nucleotides are TGTGCCAGTAGAGAACAGTCGATTACCGGGGAGCTGTTTTTT.